These 29 T cell receptor beta chains were sequenced from one sample in a study of beta chain features in type 1 diabetes. Investigators reverse transcribed all isolated RNA, so they sequenced expressed TCRB transcripts. The data were produced by immunoSEQ multiplex PCR, yet TCRdb's version contains in-frame clones alone and is incomplete. The repertoire holds approximately 330,000 clones, approximately 10% seen once, with roughly 0.016% in the top ten. Sequences were obtained from naive CD4+ T cells from blood. The receptors derive from a woman aged 30 to 39 in good health.

The rearrangement links TRBV9 to TRBJ2-7, with D uncertain. The CDR3 is 13 amino acids. The germline V and J ends were trimmed by 4 bases and 1 base, with 9 bases remaining between them. Germline CDR1 SGDLS, CDR2 YYNGEE. The CDR3 spells CASSRQASYEQYF. CDR3 sequence (DNA): TGTGCCAGCAGCAGGCAGGCGTCCTACGAGCAGTACTTC. Full variable domain (remainder filled in from reference TRBV9 and TRBJ2-7): DSGVTQTPKHLITATGQRVTLRCSPRSGDLSVYWYQQSLDQGLQFLIQYYNGEERAKGNILERFSAQQFPDLHSELNLSSLELGDSALYFCASSRQASYEQYFGPGTRLTVT.

This clone appeared a few times. This sequence joins TRBV7-8 and TRBJ1-4; D is ambiguous. Between the trimmed V and J ends, which lost 7 bases and 4 bases, there was a span of 16 bases. CDR1 is SGHVS and CDR2 is FQNEAQ in the germline V gene. This CDR3 has 15 residues. The CDR3 coding sequence is TGTGCCAGCAAAACACCGGGAGGCCTTAATGAAAAACTGTTTTTT. It is translated as CASKTPGGLNEKLFF.

This clone came up a few times. V usage is TRBV30 and J usage is TRBJ1-2; 8 positions agree with TRBD1. Germline CDR1 GTSNPN, CDR2 SVGIG (reference sequence). This CDR3 has 13 amino acids. Germline trimming cut 0 bases from V and 7 bases from J; bases unmatched to any gene: 4. CDR3 coding DNA: TGTGCCTGGAGTGTCCAGGGGGCAGCTGGCTACACCTTC. Its translation is CAWSVQGAAGYTF. Complete variable domain (other parts from reference TRBV30 and TRBJ1-2): SQTIHQWPATLVQPVGSPLSLECTVEGTSNPNLYWYRQAAGRGLQLLFYSVGIGQISSEVPQNLSASRPQDRQFILSSKKLLLSDSGFYLCAWSVQGAAGYTFGSGTRLTVV.

The CDR3 reads CASSLGSSGEGTDTQYF. The CDR3 DNA reads as TGTGCCAGCAGCTTGGGCTCGAGCGGTGAAGGCACAGATACGCAGTATTTT. The rearrangement links TRBV7-2 to TRBJ2-3; D is perhaps TRBD2 (5 bases). V was pared by 3 bases and J by 1 base, with 17 bases between. CDR1 is SGHTA, CDR2 FQGNSA, per germline. The CDR3 loop spans 17 amino acids.

This rearrangement joins TRBV9 to TRBJ2-5; D is unclear. CDR1 SGDLS and CDR2 YYNGEE come from the germline V gene. The CDR3 consists of 13 residues. V shed 0 bases and J shed 0 bases, with 3 bases lying between them. Here the CDR3 reads CASSVDNQETQYF. CDR3 coding DNA: TGTGCCAGCAGCGTAGATAACCAAGAGACCCAGTACTTC.

The table lists this clone with a few counts. The V gene is TRBV5-1, the J gene TRBJ2-2; 15 bases agree with TRBD2. The CDR3 sequence is 17 residues long. Germline CDR1 SGHRS, CDR2 YFSETQ. Trimming took 4 bases from V and 5 from J; bases not matched to a gene: 6. DNA of the CDR3: TGCGCCAGCAGCCCCCTGGGACTAGCGGGAGGAACCGGGGAGCTGTTTTTT. This translates into CASSPLGLAGGTGELFF.

The V call is TRBV10-3, the J call TRBJ1-2; maybe TRBD1 (5 bases). The CDR3 is 18 amino acids. The germline V gene encodes CDR1 ENHRY and CDR2 SYGVKD. Trimming cost V 0 bases and J 3 bases, with 20 bases left between them. The CDR3 nucleotides read TGTGCCATCAGTGAGTCAATCGATGTGGCAGGGTATTACTATGGCTACACCTTC. As protein: CAISESIDVAGYYYGYTF.

This clone was seen a few times. J is TRBJ2-2 and V is TRBV15; no firm D call. The V gene lost 0 bases and the J gene lost 6 bases, with 8 bases spanning the gap. Germline lookup yields CDR1 LNHNV and CDR2 YYDKDF (reference sequence). The CDR3 has 14 amino acids. CDR3 in amino acids: CATSRDSEAGELFF. The CDR3 region has the DNA TGTGCCACCAGCAGAGATTCAGAGGCCGGGGAGCTGTTTTTT.

The chain couples TRBV2 to TRBJ1-5; no clear D. The V gene lost 4 bases and the J gene lost 0 bases, with 7 bases spanning the gap. Germline CDR1 and CDR2: SNHLY and FYNNEI. This CDR3 has 14 residues. CDR3 sequence: CASSVGASNQPQHF. The CDR3 DNA reads TGTGCCAGCAGTGTCGGAGCTAGCAATCAGCCCCAGCATTTT.

J is TRBJ1-2 and V is TRBV6-5; D gene uncertain. The germline gives CDR1 MNHEY, CDR2 SVGAGI. The V and J ends lost 0 bases and 4 bases respectively, with 12 bases between them. The CDR3 totals 15 residues. The CDR3 sequence is CASSYSKVPGYGYTF. As DNA, the CDR3 is TGTGCCAGCAGTTACTCGAAGGTCCCGGGCTATGGCTACACCTTC.

The sample holds a few counts of this clone. The rearrangement joins TRBV28 to TRBJ2-1; the match to TRBD2 covers 12 bases. There are 14 residues in the CDR3. Trimming took 8 bases from V and 6 from J; bases not matched to a gene: 5. The germline V gene has CDR1 MDHEN and CDR2 SYDVKM. The CDR3 DNA sequence: TGTGCCAGCGGGACTAGCGGGCCTATCAATGAGCAGTTCTTC. Its translation: CASGTSGPINEQFF.

This clone was observed a few times. The genes are TRBV15 and TRBJ1-2; D gene unclear. V lost 0 bases and J 4 bases, leaving 15 bases between the germline ends. CDR1 and CDR2 (germline): LNHNV, YYDKDF (reference sequence). The CDR3 covers 16 residues. The CDR3 sequence is CATSRDPATGAYGYTF. The CDR3, as DNA: TGTGCCACCAGCAGAGACCCCGCGACGGGTGCCTATGGCTACACCTTC. Full variable domain (outside the CDR3, taken from reference TRBV15 and TRBJ1-2): DAMVIQNPRYQVTQFGKPVTLSCSQTLNHNVMYWYQQKSSQAPKLLFHYYDKDFNNEADTPDNFQSRRPNTSFCFLDIRSPGLGDTAMYLCATSRDPATGAYGYTFGSGTRLTVV.

This clone showed up just a few times. This chain uses TRBV19 with TRBJ2-2, with 8 bases that match TRBD1. The CDR3 covers 16 residues. Germline loops: CDR1 LNHDA, CDR2 SQIVND (reference sequence). After removal of 1 base from V and 5 bases from J, the junction contained 6 bases not matched to a gene. The CDR3 region is CASSIVGQGRTGELFF. CDR3 coding DNA: TGTGCCAGTAGTATAGTAGGACAGGGAAGGACCGGGGAGCTGTTTTTT.

In this sample, this clone turned up a few times. V usage is TRBV19 and J usage is TRBJ2-5; 12 nucleotides agree with TRBD2. Per germline, CDR1 LNHDA and CDR2 SQIVND (reference sequence). The CDR3 loop spans 17 amino acids. The J segment lost 0 bases and the V segment lost 3 bases, leaving 5 bases of the junction unmatched. This chain's CDR3 is CASSMGRTSGNQETQYF. The CDR3 region has the DNA TGTGCCAGTAGTATGGGTAGGACTAGCGGGAACCAAGAGACCCAGTACTTC.

The rearrangement uses TRBV27 and TRBJ2-7, with 9 bases fitting TRBD2. The CDR3 is 15 amino acids. Trimming cost V 2 bases and J 3 bases; bases outside gene matches: 5. Germline V gives CDR1 MNHEY, CDR2 SMNVEV (reference sequence). The CDR3 nucleotides read TGTGCCAGCAGTTTAGCGGGAGGGACCCACTACGAGCAGTACTTC. It is translated as CASSLAGGTHYEQYF.

The rearrangement links TRBV5-1 to TRBJ2-1; D is unresolved. Germline V gives CDR1 SGHRS, CDR2 YFSETQ. This CDR3 is 14 amino acids long. The V end lost 0 bases, the J end lost 2 bases, and 6 bases lay between the germline ends. CDR3 in amino acids: CASSLDYPYNEQFF. In DNA, the CDR3 is TGCGCCAGCAGCTTGGACTACCCCTACAATGAGCAGTTCTTC. Filled out from reference TRBV5-1 and TRBJ2-1, the complete variable domain reads KAGVTQTPRYLIKTRGQQVTLSCSPISGHRSVSWYQQTPGQGLQFLFEYFSETQRNKGNFPGRFSGRQFSNSRSEMNVSTLELGDSALYLCASSLDYPYNEQFFGPGTRLTVL.

This clone occurred a few times. This chain connects TRBV29-1 to TRBJ2-3; D gene uncertain. This CDR3 contains 14 residues. Germline CDR1 SQVTM, CDR2 ANQGSEA. V was trimmed by 7 bases and J by 0 bases, leaving 14 bases between them. This CDR3 reads CSGRGGTSTDTQYF. For the CDR3, the DNA is TGCAGCGGTAGAGGCGGAACTAGCACAGATACGCAGTATTTT.

CDR3: CASSQDDRVETQYF. In nucleotides, the CDR3 is TGTGCCAGCAGCCAAGACGACAGGGTTGAGACCCAGTACTTC. This chain uses TRBV4-2 with TRBJ2-5, with 7 bases fitting TRBD1. This CDR3 is 14 amino acids long. After removal of 0 bases from V and 5 bases from J, the junction contained 3 bases not matched to a gene. Germline lookup yields CDR1 LGHNA and CDR2 YNFKEQ.

The gene calls are TRBV6-5 and TRBJ2-3; maybe TRBD1 (5 bases). Germline assignment: CDR1 MNHEY and CDR2 SVGAGI. This CDR3 is 15 amino acids long. Trimming cost V 2 bases and J 0 bases, with 9 bases left between them. Here the CDR3 reads CASSYLQASTDTQYF. DNA for the CDR3: TGTGCCAGCAGTTACCTACAGGCAAGCACAGATACGCAGTATTTT.

This clone turned up a few times. V and J are TRBV10-3 and TRBJ2-1; D ambiguous. CDR1 and CDR2 (germline): ENHRY, SYGVKD. V was pared by 7 bases and J by 0 bases, with 7 bases between. This CDR3 contains 13 residues. Here the CDR3 reads CAITTDSYNEQFF. CDR3 bases: TGTGCCATCACTACTGACTCCTACAATGAGCAGTTCTTC.

Only a few counts were recorded for this clone. The chain recombines TRBV7-2 with TRBJ2-5, with D unclear. The CDR3 length is 15 residues. Looked up from germline, CDR1 is SGHTA and CDR2 is FQGNSA. V was shortened by 2 bases and J by 2 bases, with 12 bases between the two germline ends. The CDR3 bases are TGTGCCAGCAGCTTATCCACCGCAGGACAAGAGACCCAGTACTTC. Translated: CASSLSTAGQETQYF. Combining the CDR3 with reference TRBV7-2 and TRBJ2-5 gives the whole variable domain GAGVSQSPSNKVTEKGKDVELRCDPISGHTALYWYRQSLGQGLEFLIYFQGNSAPDKSGLPSDRFSAERTGGSVSTLTIQRTQQEDSAVYLCASSLSTAGQETQYFGPGTRLLVL.

V and J are TRBV6-6 and TRBJ1-2; 8 bases are shared with TRBD1. Germline V CDR1 and CDR2: MNHNY, SVGAGI (reference sequence). The CDR3 is made up of 14 amino acids. V gave up 4 bases and J gave up 4 bases; unmatched junction bases: 5. CDR3 residues: CASSSTGTGYGYTF. CDR3 coding DNA: TGTGCCAGCAGTTCGACCGGGACAGGCTATGGCTACACCTTC.

The chain employs TRBV5-4 and TRBJ2-5; no clear D. CDR3 length equals 13 residues. V dropped 0 bases and J dropped 5 bases, with 8 bases sitting between them. The germline gives CDR1 SGHNT, CDR2 YYREEE (reference sequence). The CDR3 DNA sequence: TGTGCCAGCAGCTTGGTTAATCCGGAGACCCAGTACTTC. Translating it yields CASSLVNPETQYF.

This clone was seen only a few times. This sequence joins TRBV7-2 and TRBJ2-7; D is possibly TRBD1 (6 bases). The CDR3 totals 13 residues. CDR1 is SGHTA and CDR2 is FQGNSA in the germline V gene. V dropped 1 base and J dropped 2 bases, with 6 bases sitting between them. The CDR3 DNA is TGTGCCAGCAGCTTAGACAGGGCCTACGAGCAGTACTTC. It encodes CASSLDRAYEQYF.

The rearrangement uses TRBV4-3 and TRBJ2-2, with D unresolved. The germline V gene has CDR1 LGHNA and CDR2 YSLEER. The CDR3 loop spans 17 amino acids. Trimming took 2 bases from V and 2 from J, leaving 15 bases between them. The CDR3 spells CASSQLRQSYNTGELFF. CDR3 nucleotides: TGCGCCAGCAGCCAACTTCGACAATCTTATAACACCGGGGAGCTGTTTTTT.

This clone has just a few counts. This chain links TRBV4-3 with TRBJ2-3; weak D call: TRBD1 (6 bases). The V gene lost 3 bases and the J gene lost 2 bases, with 12 bases spanning the gap. The length of the CDR3 is 15 residues. From germline, CDR1 is LGHNA and CDR2 YSLEER. CDR3 sequence reads: CASSQTGSLTDTQYF. In nucleotides, the CDR3 is TGCGCCAGCAGCCAGACAGGAAGCCTCACAGATACGCAGTATTTT.

This clone was seen a handful of times. The chain recombines TRBV13 with TRBJ2-7; 8 bases are a match to TRBD1. This CDR3 spans 15 amino acids. Germline assignment: CDR1 PRHDT and CDR2 FYEKMQ (reference sequence). V dropped 5 bases and J dropped 2; count of bases not matched to a gene: 8. The CDR3 bases are TGTGCCAGCAGCAAATACGGGACAGGCACCTACGAGCAGTACTTC. This gives the protein CASSKYGTGTYEQYF.

In this sample, this clone turned up a few times. The V call is TRBV29-1, the J call TRBJ2-1; TRBD2 might be the D (6 bases). V lost 2 bases and J lost 0, with 11 bases in between. The CDR3 loop spans 15 amino acids. The germline V gene encodes CDR1 SQVTM and CDR2 ANQGSEA. DNA for the CDR3: TGCAGCGTTGAATTTGCGGGGAGCTCCTACAATGAGCAGTTCTTC. Translating it yields CSVEFAGSSYNEQFF.

Points on this clone: One end of the junction fails to match germline, which may point to a read error. This chain connects TRBV7-7 to TRBJ2-1; TRBD2 agrees at 14 bases. The CDR3 runs 18 residues. The V gene's germline CDR1 is SSHAT and CDR2 FNYEAQ (reference sequence). CDR3 DNA sequence: TGTGCTAGCAGCTTAGCCGGGACTAGCGGGAGTCCACACAATGAGCAGTTCTTC. Protein product: CASSLAGTSGSPHNEQFF.